This T cell receptor beta chain came from a study of blood T cell repertoires in COVID-19. For recovered donors of Cohort 3, there were two negative PCRs, clearance, or symptom resolution. Sequencing used immunoSEQ multiplex PCR; TCRdb keeps in-frame clones, though not all of them. The table includes 170,000 or so clones, more than 85% detected once. Sample: PBMCs or T cells enriched from blood (not recorded which). This receptor was taken from a woman in her fifties or sixties who had recovered from COVID-19.

The CDR3 DNA follows: TGTGCCAGCAGCTCCCATAGCGGGAGCAATGAGCAGTTCTTC. Translation: CASSSHSGSNEQFF. This chain links TRBV11-3 with TRBJ2-1, with 9 bases that match TRBD2. J lost 6 bases, V lost 4 bases, and 4 bases had no gene match. CDR3 length: 14 amino acids. Germline V lookup: CDR1 SGHNT, CDR2 YENEEA.